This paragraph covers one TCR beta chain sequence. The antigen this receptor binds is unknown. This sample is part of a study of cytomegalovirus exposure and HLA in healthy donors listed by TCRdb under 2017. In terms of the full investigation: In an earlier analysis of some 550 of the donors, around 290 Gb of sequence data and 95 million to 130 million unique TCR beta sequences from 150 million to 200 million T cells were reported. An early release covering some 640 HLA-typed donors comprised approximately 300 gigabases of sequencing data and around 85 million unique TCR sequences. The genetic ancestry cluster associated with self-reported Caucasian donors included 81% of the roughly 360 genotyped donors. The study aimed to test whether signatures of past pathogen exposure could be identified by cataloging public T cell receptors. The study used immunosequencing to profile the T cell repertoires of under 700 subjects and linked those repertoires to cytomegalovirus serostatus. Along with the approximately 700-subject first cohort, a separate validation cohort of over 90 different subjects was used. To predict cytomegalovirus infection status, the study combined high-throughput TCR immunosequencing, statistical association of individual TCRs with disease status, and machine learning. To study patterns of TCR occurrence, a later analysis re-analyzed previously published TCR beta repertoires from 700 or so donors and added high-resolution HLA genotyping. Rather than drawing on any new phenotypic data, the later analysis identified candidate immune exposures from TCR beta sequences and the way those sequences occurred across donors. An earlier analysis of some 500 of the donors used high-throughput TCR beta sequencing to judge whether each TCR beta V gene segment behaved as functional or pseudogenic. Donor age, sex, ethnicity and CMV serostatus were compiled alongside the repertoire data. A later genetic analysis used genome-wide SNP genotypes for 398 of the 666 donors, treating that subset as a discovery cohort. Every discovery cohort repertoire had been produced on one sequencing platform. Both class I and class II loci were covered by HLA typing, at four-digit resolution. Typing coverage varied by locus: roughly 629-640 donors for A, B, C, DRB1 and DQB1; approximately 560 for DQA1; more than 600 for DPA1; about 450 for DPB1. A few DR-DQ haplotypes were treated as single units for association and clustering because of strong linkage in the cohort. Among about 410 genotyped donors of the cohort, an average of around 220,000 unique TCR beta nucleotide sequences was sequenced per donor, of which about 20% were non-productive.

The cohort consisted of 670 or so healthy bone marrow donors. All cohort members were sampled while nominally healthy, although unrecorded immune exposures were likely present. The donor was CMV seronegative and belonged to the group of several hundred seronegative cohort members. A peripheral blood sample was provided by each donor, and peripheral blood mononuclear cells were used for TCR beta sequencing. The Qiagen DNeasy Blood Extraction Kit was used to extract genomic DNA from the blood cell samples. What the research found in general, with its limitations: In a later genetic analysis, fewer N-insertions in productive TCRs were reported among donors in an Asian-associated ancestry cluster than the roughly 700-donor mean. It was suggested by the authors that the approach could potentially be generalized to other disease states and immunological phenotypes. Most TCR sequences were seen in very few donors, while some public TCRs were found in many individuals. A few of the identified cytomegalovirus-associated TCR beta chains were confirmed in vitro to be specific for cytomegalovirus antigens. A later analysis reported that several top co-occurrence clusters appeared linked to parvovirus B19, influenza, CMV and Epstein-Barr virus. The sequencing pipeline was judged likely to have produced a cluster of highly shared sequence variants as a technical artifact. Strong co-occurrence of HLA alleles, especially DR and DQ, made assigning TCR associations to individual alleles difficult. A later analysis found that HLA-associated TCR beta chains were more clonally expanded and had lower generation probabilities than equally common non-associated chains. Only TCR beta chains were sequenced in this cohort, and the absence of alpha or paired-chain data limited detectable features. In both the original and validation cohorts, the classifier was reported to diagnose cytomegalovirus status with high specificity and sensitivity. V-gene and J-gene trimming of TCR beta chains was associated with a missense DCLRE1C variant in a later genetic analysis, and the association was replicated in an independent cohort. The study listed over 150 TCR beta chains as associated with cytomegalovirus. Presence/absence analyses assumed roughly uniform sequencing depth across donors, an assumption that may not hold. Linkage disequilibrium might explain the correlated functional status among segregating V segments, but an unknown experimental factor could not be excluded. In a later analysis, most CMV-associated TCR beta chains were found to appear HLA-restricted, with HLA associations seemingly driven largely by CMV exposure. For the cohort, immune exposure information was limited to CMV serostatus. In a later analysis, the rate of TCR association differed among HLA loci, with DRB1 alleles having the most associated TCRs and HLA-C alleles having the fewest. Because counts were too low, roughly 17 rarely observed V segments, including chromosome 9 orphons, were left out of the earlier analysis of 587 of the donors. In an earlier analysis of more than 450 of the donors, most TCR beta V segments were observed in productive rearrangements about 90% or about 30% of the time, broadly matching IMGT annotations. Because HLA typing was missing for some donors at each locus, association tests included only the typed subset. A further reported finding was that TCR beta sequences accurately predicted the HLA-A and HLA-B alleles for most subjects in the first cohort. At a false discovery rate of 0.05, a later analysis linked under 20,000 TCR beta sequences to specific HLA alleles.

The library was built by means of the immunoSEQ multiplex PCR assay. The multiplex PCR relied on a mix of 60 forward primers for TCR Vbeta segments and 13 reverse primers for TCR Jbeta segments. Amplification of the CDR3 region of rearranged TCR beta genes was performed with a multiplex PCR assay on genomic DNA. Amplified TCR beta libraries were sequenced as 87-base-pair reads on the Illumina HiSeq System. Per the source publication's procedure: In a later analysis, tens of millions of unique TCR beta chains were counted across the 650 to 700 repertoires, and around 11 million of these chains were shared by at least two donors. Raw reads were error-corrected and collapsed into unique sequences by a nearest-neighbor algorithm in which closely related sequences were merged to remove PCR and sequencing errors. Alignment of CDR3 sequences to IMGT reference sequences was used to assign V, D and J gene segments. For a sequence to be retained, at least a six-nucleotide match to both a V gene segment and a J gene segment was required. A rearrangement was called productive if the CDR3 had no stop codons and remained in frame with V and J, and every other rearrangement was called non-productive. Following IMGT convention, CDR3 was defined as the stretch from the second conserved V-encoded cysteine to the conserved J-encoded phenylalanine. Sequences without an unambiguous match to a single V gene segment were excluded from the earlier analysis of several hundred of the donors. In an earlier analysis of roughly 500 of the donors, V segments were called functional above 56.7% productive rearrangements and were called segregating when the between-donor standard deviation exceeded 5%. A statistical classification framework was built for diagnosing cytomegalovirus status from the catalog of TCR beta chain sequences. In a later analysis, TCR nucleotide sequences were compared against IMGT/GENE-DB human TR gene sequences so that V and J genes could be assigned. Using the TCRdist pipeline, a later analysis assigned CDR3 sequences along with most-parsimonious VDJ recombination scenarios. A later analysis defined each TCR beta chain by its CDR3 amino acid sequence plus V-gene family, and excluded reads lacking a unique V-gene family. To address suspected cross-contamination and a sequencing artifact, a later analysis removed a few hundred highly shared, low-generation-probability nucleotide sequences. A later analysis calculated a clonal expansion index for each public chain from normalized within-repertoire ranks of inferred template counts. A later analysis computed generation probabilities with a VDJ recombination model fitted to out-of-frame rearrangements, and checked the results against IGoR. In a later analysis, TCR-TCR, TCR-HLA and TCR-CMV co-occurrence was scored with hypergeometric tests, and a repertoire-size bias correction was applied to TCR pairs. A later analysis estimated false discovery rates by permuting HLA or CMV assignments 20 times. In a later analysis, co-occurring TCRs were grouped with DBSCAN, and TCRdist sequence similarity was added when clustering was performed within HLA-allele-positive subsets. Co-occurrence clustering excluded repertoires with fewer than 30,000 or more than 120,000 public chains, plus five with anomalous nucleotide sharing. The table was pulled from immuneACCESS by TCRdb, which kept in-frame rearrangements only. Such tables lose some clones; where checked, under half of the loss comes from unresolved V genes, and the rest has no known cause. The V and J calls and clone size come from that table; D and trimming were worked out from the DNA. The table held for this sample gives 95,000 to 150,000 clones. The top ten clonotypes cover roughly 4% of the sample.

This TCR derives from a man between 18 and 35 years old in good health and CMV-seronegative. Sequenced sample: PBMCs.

The CDR3 in this case is CASSQEQGRNQPQHF. The bases are TGCGCCAGCAGCCAAGAGCAGGGTCGAAATCAGCCCCAGCATTTT. The chain uses TRBV4-1 and TRBJ1-5; the D gene is perhaps TRBD1, from 5 matching bases. The CDR3 starts with the cysteine, ends with the phenylalanine, and has 15 residues. CDR3 DNA only is kept here, 45 bases in frame from base 1. V loses 0 bases of germline sequence and J loses 4 bases, and the interval between the two ends is 10 bases. From the germline V gene, CDR1 is MGHRA and CDR2 is YSYEKL.